This passage covers 26 T cell receptor beta chains from one sample sequenced in a study of T cell responses to AZD1222 COVID-19 vaccine. Sequenced by immunoSEQ multiplex PCR; TCRdb stores in-frame clones only, minus some. Of under 95,000 clones listed, 90% are singletons. The sequencing used peripheral blood, collected on day 0 of AZD1222 vaccination. Receptors originate from an adult in good health.

The count of this clone is one. This chain links TRBV9 with TRBJ2-3; no reliable D call. V was trimmed by 0 bases and J by 1 base, leaving 6 bases between them. Germline V gene data show CDR1 as SGDLS and CDR2 as YYNGEE. CDR3 size: 14 residues. CDR3 in DNA: TGTGCCAGCAGCGTAGGGCCTCGCACAGATACGCAGTATTTT. Its translation: CASSVGPRTDTQYF.

As to this clone: Possible read error: a much larger clone is one base away. Other nucleotide sequences from this sample produce the same CDR3. The chain combines TRBV6-2 or TRBV6-3 with TRBJ1-2, with D perhaps TRBD1 (5 bases). CDR3 length: 13 residues. The V and J ends lost 3 bases and 2 bases respectively, with 7 bases between them. Germline values: CDR1 MNHEY, CDR2 SVGEGT. The CDR3 region has the DNA TGTGCCAGCAGTTATCGGGACAACTATGGCTACACCTTC. It encodes CASSYRDNYGYTF.

The rearrangement uses TRBV4-3 and TRBJ1-2; D is ambiguous. V lost 1 base and J lost 1, with 19 bases in between. The CDR3 has 18 residues. The V gene's germline CDR1 is LGHNA and CDR2 YSLEER. The CDR3 region has the DNA TGCGCCAGCAGCCAAGTTGGTTCTCCTCCGGGGAGTAACTATGGCTACACCTTC. It encodes CASSQVGSPPGSNYGYTF.

Written as DNA, the CDR3 is TGTGCCAGCAGTTACTCTGGGGGGCGGGCGGACACTGAAGCTTTCTTT. Translated, it gives CASSYSGGRADTEAFF. This chain uses TRBV6-5 with TRBJ1-1; D may be TRBD1 (6 bases). The CDR3 spans 16 residues. Trimming removed 0 bases at V and 3 bases at J, with 14 bases between. Germline lookup yields CDR1 MNHEY and CDR2 SVGAGI.

The chain couples TRBV20-1 to TRBJ2-7; the D call may be TRBD1 or TRBD2 (6 bases each). There are 14 residues in the CDR3. Per germline, CDR1 DFQATT and CDR2 SNEGSKA (reference sequence). Trimming took off 3 bases at V and 0 bases at J, with 12 bases between the two ends. The CDR3 DNA is TGCAGTGCTAGTCAGGGGAGGAGCTCCTACGAGCAGTACTTC. Amino acid sequence: CSASQGRSSYEQYF.

Only a few counts were recorded for this clone. V usage is TRBV29-1 and J usage is TRBJ1-1; possible D gene TRBD1, 6 bases. The V gene lost 3 bases and the J gene lost 10 bases, with 12 bases spanning the gap. Germline values: CDR1 SQVTM, CDR2 ANQGSEA. This CDR3 is 11 amino acids long. The CDR3 bases are TGCAGCGTTGACCTGGGGGGCGCAGCTTTCTTT. Protein sequence: CSVDLGGAAFF.

The chain employs TRBV5-5 and TRBJ1-1, with D uncertain. Trimming shortened V by 6 bases and J by 7 bases, and 16 bases separated the two germline ends. The CDR3 sequence is 13 residues long. The germline CDR1 and CDR2 sequences are SGHKS and YYEKEE (reference sequence). CDR3 DNA sequence: TGTGCCAGCACCGGCATAGGGCTGCTTGAAGCTTTCTTT. Translated: CASTGIGLLEAFF.

The chain links TRBV5-4 to TRBJ2-7; 8 bases are a match to TRBD2. Germline V gene data show CDR1 as SGHNT and CDR2 as YYREEE (reference sequence). CDR3 length: 14 residues. Losses at the gene ends were 3 bases for V and 4 bases for J; bases not matched to a gene: 6. CDR3 DNA: TGTGCCAGCAGCTCCACGGGACTAGAGTACGAGCAGTACTTC. This sequence encodes CASSSTGLEYEQYF.

The V gene is TRBV18, the J gene TRBJ2-1, with 10 bases identical to TRBD2. V trimming: 5 bases; J trimming: 9 bases; junction bases outside the gene matches: 7. This CDR3 is 14 amino acids long. CDR1 and CDR2 from the germline V gene are KGHSH and LQKENI. Here the CDR3 DNA reads TGTGCCAGCTCAGCTCAGCGGGGGGGCGTTGAGCAGTTCTTC. Translating it yields CASSAQRGGVEQFF.

With regard to this clone: This CDR3 is also generated by other DNA sequences in the sample. The V and J genes are TRBV12-3 or TRBV12-4 and TRBJ1-5; no firm D call. This CDR3 spans 12 amino acids. Trimming pared 3 bases from V and 7 bases from J, leaving 7 bases between. The CDR3 reads CASSLVGQPQHF. The CDR3 bases are TGTGCCAGCAGTTTGGTTGGACAGCCCCAGCATTTT.

The CDR3, as DNA: TGTGCCAGCAGCTTGCCGCCCGGGGGACAGGAGTACTTC. Its translation: CASSLPPGGQEYF. The chain combines TRBV5-5 with TRBJ2-7, with 8 bases matching TRBD1. The CDR3 covers 13 residues. Germline V gene lookup returns CDR1 SGHKS and CDR2 YYEKEE (reference sequence). J lost 11 bases, V lost 1 base, and 8 bases had no gene match.

This clone was picked up one time. This chain uses TRBV7-9 with TRBJ1-1, with 7 bases fitting TRBD1. J lost 0 bases, V lost 3 bases, and 10 bases had no gene match. From germline, CDR1 is SEHNR and CDR2 FQNEAQ (reference sequence). The CDR3 covers 17 residues. CDR3: CASSFTGRGLMNTEAFF. CDR3 nucleotides: TGTGCCAGCAGCTTCACAGGGAGGGGGCTAATGAACACTGAAGCTTTCTTT.

This clone was seen a single time. The rearrangement uses TRBV19 and TRBJ1-2; 7 nucleotides align to TRBD1. Germline V gene sequence: CDR1 LNHDA, CDR2 SQIVND (reference sequence). V dropped 7 bases and J dropped 0; count of bases not matched to a gene: 14. This CDR3 comprises 17 residues. The CDR3 is CASNAAEQGSANYGYTF. The CDR3 DNA reads TGTGCCAGTAATGCTGCGGAACAGGGGTCAGCTAACTATGGCTACACCTTC.

The genes are TRBV6-5 and TRBJ1-2, with TRBD1 matching 10 bases. V trimming: 7 bases; J trimming: 4 bases; junction bases outside the gene matches: 9. CDR3 length: 15 amino acids. Germline CDR1 MNHEY, CDR2 SVGAGI. CDR3 DNA: TGTGCCAGCATTTCCCTGACAGGGGGCCTCTATGGCTACACCTTC. Protein product: CASISLTGGLYGYTF.

This clone was detected a few times. V usage is TRBV11-1 and J usage is TRBJ2-4; TRBD1 is a possible D gene (5 bases). CDR3 size: 15 residues. Trimming shortened V by 4 bases and J by 0 bases, and 10 bases separated the two germline ends. CDR1 is SGHAT and CDR2 is FQDESV in the germline V gene (reference sequence). This CDR3 reads CASSSTDRAKNIQYF. CDR3 DNA: TGTGCCAGCAGCTCGACAGATCGAGCCAAAAACATTCAGTACTTC. The complete variable domain, with remaining parts taken from reference TRBV11-1 and TRBJ2-4, reads EAEVAQSPRYKITEKSQAVAFWCDPISGHATLYWYRQILGQGPELLVQFQDESVVDDSQLPKDRFSAERLKGVDSTLKIQPAELGDSAMYLCASSSTDRAKNIQYFGAGTRLSVL.

This chain uses TRBV19 with TRBJ1-5, with D uncertain. Germline V gene lookup returns CDR1 LNHDA and CDR2 SQIVND (reference sequence). CDR3 length: 12 amino acids. The V end lost 5 bases, the J end lost 7 bases, and 9 bases lay between the germline ends. Written as DNA, the CDR3 is TGTGCCAGTAGTCTGGACGGGCAGCCCCAGCATTTT. Amino acids: CASSLDGQPQHF.

This chain's CDR3 is CASSVVPGGGYSGANVLTF. In DNA form, the CDR3 reads TGTGCCAGCAGTGTGGTTCCAGGGGGAGGCTACTCTGGGGCCAACGTCCTGACTTTC. The rearrangement joins TRBV2 to TRBJ2-6; a possible D gene is TRBD1 (7 bases). With 4 bases removed from V and 0 bases from J, the gap between germline ends came to 19 bases. Germline V lookup: CDR1 SNHLY, CDR2 FYNNEI. The CDR3 has 19 residues.

V and J are TRBV6-4 and TRBJ2-3; 9 positions match TRBD2. This CDR3 spans 16 amino acids. Germline trimming cut 6 bases from V and 1 base from J; bases unmatched to any gene: 8. Germline-derived CDR1 and CDR2 are MRHNA and SNTAGT. CDR3 amino acids: CASSQHPSGGTDTQYF. CDR3 nucleotide sequence: TGTGCCAGCAGCCAACACCCTAGCGGGGGCACAGATACGCAGTATTTT.

The genes are TRBV5-3 and TRBJ2-5; TRBD2 agrees at 9 bases. TRBV5-3 has ORF status, its function being uncertain. This CDR3 comprises 17 residues. The V gene end was trimmed by 2 bases and the J gene end by 5 bases; junction bases not matched to a gene: 13. The CDR3: CARSFSGRRGGRETQYF. The DNA of the CDR3 is TGTGCCAGAAGCTTTTCCGGGCGGCGGGGGGGCCGGGAGACCCAGTACTTC.

The rearrangement links TRBV12-3 or TRBV12-4 to TRBJ1-1; tentatively, D is TRBD1 (5 bases). CDR3 length: 12 amino acids. With 3 bases removed from V and 5 bases from J, the gap between germline ends came to 7 bases. The CDR3 DNA is TGTGCCAGCAGTTTGTCAGGGACTGAAGCTTTCTTT. Residues: CASSLSGTEAFF.

The chain employs TRBV19 and TRBJ2-1; TRBD2 might be the D (8 bases). Germline V gene data show CDR1 as LNHDA and CDR2 as SQIVND (reference sequence). V was cut by 3 bases and J by 0 bases, with 15 bases left in between. This CDR3 contains 17 residues. CDR3 residues: CASSMPRGDSSYNEQFF. The CDR3 DNA reads TGTGCCAGTAGTATGCCGCGGGGGGACAGCTCCTACAATGAGCAGTTCTTC.

The DNA for the CDR3 is TGTGCCAGCATCCCTAGTCCGACTAGCGGGGACGGGGAGACCCAGTACTTC. Protein sequence: CASIPSPTSGDGETQYF. This sequence joins TRBV7-9 and TRBJ2-5, with 11 bases identical to TRBD2. Germline V CDR1 and CDR2: SEHNR, FQNEAQ (reference sequence). The CDR3 extends over 17 amino acids. After removal of 7 bases from V and 5 bases from J, the junction contained 15 bases not matched to a gene.

This clone has a single count. The genes are TRBV19 and TRBJ1-3; D is possibly TRBD1 (6 bases). Trimming left V 7 bases short and J 0 bases short, with 10 bases between. The germline gives CDR1 LNHDA, CDR2 SQIVND (reference sequence). The CDR3 consists of 14 residues. The CDR3, as DNA: TGTGCCAGTAAGAGGGGGTACTCTGGAAACACCATATATTTT. Protein: CASKRGYSGNTIYF.

V usage is TRBV7-2 and J usage is TRBJ1-2; maybe TRBD1 (5 bases). The CDR3 covers 15 residues. Trimming removed 5 bases at V and 8 bases at J, with 21 bases between. Germline-derived CDR1 and CDR2 are SGHTA and FQGNSA. CDR3 nucleotide sequence: TGTGCCAGCAGCCCCCCCATAGATTGGGCAGGGGGCTACACCTTC. It yields the protein CASSPPIDWAGGYTF.

The CDR3 sequence: CASSLGLYNQPQHF. For the CDR3, the DNA is TGTGCCAGCAGCTTGGGGCTGTACAATCAGCCCCAGCATTTT. The gene calls are TRBV5-6 and TRBJ1-5; D is unresolved. Germline CDR1 reads SGHDT; CDR2 reads YYEEEE. V lost 0 bases and J 3 bases, leaving 7 bases between the germline ends. The CDR3 has 14 amino acids.

The chain joins TRBV3-1 (or the pseudogene TRBV3-2) to TRBJ1-1; possible D gene TRBD1, 6 bases. The CDR3 runs 14 residues. Looked up from germline, CDR1 is LGHDT and CDR2 is YNNKEL (reference sequence). V lost 7 bases and J lost 4, with 16 bases in between. The CDR3: CASNSGDSSTEAFF. The CDR3 DNA reads TGTGCCAGCAACTCAGGGGATTCGAGCACTGAAGCTTTCTTT.